This T cell receptor (beta chain) was captured by sequencing in a study of blood T cell repertoires in COVID-19. Study-level information: Specimens from acute and convalescent COVID-19 originated in the United States, Italy and Spain.

The assay was immunoSEQ multiplex PCR, and TCRdb's table has in-frame clones only and misses some. The table lists 250,000 to 400,000 clones, about nine tenths of them singletons. V was pared by 11 bases and J by 1 base, with 5 bases between. The length of the CDR3 is 11 residues. From germline, CDR1 is ENHRY and CDR2 SYGVKD. This sequence originates from a woman aged 30 to 39 with COVID-19, enrolled during active disease. The sequencing input was peripheral blood. The rearrangement uses TRBV10-3 and TRBJ2-2; D uncertain. This CDR3 reads CASQNTGELFF. The CDR3 DNA follows: TGTGCCTCCCAGAACACCGGGGAGCTGTTTTTT.